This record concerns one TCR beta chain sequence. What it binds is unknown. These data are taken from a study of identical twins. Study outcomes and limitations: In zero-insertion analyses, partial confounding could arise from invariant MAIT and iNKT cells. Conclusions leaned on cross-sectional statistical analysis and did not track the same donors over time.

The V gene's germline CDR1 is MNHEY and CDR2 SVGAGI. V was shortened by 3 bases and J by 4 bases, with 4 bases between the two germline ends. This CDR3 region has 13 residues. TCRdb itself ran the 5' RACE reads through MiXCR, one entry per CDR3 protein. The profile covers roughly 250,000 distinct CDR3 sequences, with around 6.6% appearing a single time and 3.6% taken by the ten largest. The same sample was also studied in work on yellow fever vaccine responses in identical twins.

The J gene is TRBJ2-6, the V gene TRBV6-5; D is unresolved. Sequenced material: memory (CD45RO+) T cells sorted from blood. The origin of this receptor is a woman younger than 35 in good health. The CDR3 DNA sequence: TGTGCCAGCAGTTATTTCGGGGCCAACGTCCTGACTTTC. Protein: CASSYFGANVLTF.